This paragraph reports one TCR beta chain. Regarding time point: 2015-2016 season, 7 days after influenza vaccination. This specimen comes from a study of follicular helper T cells after annual influenza vaccination. This CDR3 has 15 amino acids. Germline-derived CDR1 and CDR2 are SGDLS and YYNGEE. V trimming: 3 bases; J trimming: 3 bases; junction bases outside the gene matches: 2. Profiled with immunoSEQ multiplex PCR; TCRdb holds only in-frame clones, not every one. The sample includes more than 1,200 clones, about 65% of them seen just once. The genes are TRBV9 and TRBJ2-1; 11 nucleotides agree with TRBD2. The sample in question was CXCR5+ CD38+ circulating T follicular helper cells from blood, obtained 7 days after influenza vaccination. Noted subset: circulating Tfh, non-naive CD4+CXCR5+PD-1+ (ICOS+CD38+ or ICOS-CD38-). The receptor comes from an adult who received the influenza vaccine. CDR3 protein: CASSEGLADYNEQFF. In DNA, the CDR3 is TGTGCCAGCAGCGAGGGACTAGCGGACTACAATGAGCAGTTCTTC.